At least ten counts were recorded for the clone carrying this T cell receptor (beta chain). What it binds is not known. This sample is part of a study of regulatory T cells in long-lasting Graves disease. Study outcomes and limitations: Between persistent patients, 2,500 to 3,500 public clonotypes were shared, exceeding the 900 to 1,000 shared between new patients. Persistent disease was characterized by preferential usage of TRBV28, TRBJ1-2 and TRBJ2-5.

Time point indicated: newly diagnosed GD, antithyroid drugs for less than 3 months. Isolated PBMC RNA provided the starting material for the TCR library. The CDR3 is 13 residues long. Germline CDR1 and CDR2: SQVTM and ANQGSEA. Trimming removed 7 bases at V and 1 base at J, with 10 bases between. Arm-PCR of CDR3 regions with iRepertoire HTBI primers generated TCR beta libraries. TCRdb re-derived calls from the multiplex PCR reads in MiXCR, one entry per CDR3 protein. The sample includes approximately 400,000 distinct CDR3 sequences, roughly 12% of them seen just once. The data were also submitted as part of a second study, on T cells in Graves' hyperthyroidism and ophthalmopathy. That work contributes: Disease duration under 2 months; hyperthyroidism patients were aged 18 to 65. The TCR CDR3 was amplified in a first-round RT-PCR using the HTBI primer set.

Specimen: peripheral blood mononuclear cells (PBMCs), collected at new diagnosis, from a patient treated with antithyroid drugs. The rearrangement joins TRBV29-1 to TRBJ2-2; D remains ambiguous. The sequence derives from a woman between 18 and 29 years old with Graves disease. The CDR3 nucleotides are TGCAGCGCTGGCAATCAGAACACCGGGGAGCTGTTTTTT. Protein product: CSAGNQNTGELFF.